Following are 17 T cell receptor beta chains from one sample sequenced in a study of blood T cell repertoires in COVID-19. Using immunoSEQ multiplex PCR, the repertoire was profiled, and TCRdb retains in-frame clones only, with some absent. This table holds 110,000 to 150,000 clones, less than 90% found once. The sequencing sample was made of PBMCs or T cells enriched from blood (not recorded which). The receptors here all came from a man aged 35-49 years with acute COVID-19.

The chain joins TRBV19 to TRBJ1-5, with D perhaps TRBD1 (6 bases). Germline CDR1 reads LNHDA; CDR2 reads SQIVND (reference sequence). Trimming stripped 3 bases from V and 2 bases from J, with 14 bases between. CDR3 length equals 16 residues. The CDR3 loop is CASSITGISGNQPQHF. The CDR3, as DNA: TGTGCCAGTAGTATTACAGGGATCTCGGGCAATCAGCCCCAGCATTTT.

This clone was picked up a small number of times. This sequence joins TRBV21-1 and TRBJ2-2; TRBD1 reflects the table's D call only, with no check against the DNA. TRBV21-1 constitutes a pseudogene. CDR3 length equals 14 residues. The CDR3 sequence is CASFRTLNTGELFF. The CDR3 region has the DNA TGTGCCAGCTTCCGAACATTGAACACCGGGGAGCTGTTTTTT.

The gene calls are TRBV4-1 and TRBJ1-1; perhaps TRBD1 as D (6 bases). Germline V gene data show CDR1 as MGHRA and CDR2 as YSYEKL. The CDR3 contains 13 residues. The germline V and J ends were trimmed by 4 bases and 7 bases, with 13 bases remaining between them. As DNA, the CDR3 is TGCGCCAGCAGCCTACAGGGCGCTTTTGAAGCTTTCTTT. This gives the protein CASSLQGAFEAFF.

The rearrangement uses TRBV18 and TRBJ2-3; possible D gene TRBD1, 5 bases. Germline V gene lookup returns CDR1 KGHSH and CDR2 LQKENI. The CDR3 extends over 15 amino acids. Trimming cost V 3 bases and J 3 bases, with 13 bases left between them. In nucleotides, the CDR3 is TGTGCCAGCTCACCGACTCTGCAGGGAACAGATACGCAGTATTTT. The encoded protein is CASSPTLQGTDTQYF.

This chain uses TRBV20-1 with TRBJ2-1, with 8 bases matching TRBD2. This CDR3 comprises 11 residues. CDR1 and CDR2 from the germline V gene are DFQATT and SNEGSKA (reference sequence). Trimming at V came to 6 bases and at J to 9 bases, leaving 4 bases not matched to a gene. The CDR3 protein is CSAGLVSEQFF. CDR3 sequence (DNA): TGCAGTGCGGGACTAGTGAGTGAGCAGTTCTTC.

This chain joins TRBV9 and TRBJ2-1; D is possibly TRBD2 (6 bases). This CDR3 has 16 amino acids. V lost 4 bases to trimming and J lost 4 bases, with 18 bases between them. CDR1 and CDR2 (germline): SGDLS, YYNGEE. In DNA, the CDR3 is TGTGCCAGCAGCCCCTCCGGCGGGGCAGGGTACAATGAGCAGTTCTTC. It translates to CASSPSGGAGYNEQFF.

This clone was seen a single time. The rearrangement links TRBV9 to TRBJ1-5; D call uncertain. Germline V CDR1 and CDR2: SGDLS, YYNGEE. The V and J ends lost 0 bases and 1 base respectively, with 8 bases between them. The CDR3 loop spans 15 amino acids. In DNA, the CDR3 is TGTGCCAGCAGCGTAGACGGGATGAGCAATCAGCCCCAGCATTTT. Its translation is CASSVDGMSNQPQHF.

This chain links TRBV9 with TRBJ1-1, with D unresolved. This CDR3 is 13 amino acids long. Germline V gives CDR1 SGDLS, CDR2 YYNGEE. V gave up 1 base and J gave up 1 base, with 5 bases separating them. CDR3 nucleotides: TGTGCCAGCAGCGTAATCAGGAACACTGAAGCTTTCTTT. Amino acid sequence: CASSVIRNTEAFF.

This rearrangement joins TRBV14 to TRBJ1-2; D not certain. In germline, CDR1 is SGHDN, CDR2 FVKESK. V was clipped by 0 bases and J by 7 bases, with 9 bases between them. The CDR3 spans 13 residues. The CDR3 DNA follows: TGTGCCAGCAGCCAAGATCTGCGGGGTGGCTACACCTTC. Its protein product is CASSQDLRGGYTF.

CDR3 coding DNA: TGCGCCAGCAGCCAAGATCGCGGGGACCAAGAGACCCAGTACTTC. It translates to CASSQDRGDQETQYF. The V call is TRBV4-3, the J call TRBJ2-5, with a possible D match to TRBD2 (6 bases). CDR3 length: 15 amino acids. Per the germline V gene, CDR1 is LGHNA and CDR2 is YSLEER. V was cut by 0 bases and J by 0 bases, with 8 bases left in between.

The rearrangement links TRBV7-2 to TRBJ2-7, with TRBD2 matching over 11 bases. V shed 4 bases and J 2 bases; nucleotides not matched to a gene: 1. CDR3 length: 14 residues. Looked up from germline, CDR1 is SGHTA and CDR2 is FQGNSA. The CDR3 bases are TGTGCCAGCAGCTATAGCGGGAGGGCCTACGAGCAGTACTTC. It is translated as CASSYSGRAYEQYF. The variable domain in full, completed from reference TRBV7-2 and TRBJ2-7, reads GAGVSQSPSNKVTEKGKDVELRCDPISGHTALYWYRQSLGQGLEFLIYFQGNSAPDKSGLPSDRFSAERTGGSVSTLTIQRTQQEDSAVYLCASSYSGRAYEQYFGPGTRLTVT.

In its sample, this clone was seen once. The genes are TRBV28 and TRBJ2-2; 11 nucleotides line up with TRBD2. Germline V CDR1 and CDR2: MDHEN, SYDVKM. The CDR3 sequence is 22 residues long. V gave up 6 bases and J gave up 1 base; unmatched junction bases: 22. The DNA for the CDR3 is TGTGCCAGCAGCCTGACCCGGGAACTAGCGGGAGTGATTTCGGGGAACACCGGGGAGCTGTTTTTT. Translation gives CASSLTRELAGVISGNTGELFF. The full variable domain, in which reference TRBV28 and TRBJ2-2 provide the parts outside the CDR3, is DVKVTQSSRYLVKRTGEKVFLECVQDMDHENMFWYRQDPGLGLRLIYFSYDVKMKEKGDIPEGYSVSREKKERFSLILESASTNQTSMYLCASSLTRELAGVISGNTGELFFGEGSRLTVL.

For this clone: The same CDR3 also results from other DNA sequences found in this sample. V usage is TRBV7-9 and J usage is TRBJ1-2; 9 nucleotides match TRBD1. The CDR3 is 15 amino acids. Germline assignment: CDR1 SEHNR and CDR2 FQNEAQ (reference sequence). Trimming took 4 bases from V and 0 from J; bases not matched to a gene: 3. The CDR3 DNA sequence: TGTGCCAGCAGCTCAGGGACAGGGACTAACTATGGCTACACCTTC. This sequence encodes CASSSGTGTNYGYTF.

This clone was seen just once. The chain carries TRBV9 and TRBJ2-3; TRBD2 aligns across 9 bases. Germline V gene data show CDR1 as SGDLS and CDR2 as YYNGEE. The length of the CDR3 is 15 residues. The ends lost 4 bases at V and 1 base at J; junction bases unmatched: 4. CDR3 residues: CASSTRLAGTDTQYF. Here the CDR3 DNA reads TGTGCCAGCAGCACCCGACTAGCGGGCACAGATACGCAGTATTTT.

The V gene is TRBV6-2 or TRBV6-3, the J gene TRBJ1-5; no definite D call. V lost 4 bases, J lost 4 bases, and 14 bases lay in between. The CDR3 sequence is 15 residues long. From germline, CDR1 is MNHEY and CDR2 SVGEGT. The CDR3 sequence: CASSWAGWGNQPQHF. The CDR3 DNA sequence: TGTGCCAGCAGTTGGGCGGGGTGGGGTAATCAGCCCCAGCATTTT.

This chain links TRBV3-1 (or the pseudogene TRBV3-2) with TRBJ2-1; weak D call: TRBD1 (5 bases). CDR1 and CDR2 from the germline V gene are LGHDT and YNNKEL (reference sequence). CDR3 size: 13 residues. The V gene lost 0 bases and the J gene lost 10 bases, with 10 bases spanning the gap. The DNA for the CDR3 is TGTGCCAGCAGCCAAGATAGGGCAGGGGAGCAGTTCTTC. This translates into CASSQDRAGEQFF.

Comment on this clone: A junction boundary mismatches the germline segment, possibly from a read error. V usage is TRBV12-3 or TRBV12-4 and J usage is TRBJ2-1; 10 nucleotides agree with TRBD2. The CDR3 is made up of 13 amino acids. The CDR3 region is CASSPTSGAADIF. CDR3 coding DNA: TGTGCCAGCAGTCCTACTAGCGGGGCGGCTGACATCTTC.